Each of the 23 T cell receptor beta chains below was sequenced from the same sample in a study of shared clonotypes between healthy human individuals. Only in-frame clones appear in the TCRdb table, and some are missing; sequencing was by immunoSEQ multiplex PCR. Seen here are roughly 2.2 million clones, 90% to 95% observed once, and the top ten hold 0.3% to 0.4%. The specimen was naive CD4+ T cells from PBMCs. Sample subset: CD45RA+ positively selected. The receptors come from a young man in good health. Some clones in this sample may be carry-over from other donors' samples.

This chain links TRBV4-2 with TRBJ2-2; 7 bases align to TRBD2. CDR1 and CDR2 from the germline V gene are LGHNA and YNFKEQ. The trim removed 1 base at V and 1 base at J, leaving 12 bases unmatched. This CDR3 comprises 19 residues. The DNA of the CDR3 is TGTGCCAGCAGCCAAGGACTAGCTACCTTTGCAGGGAACACCGGGGAGCTGTTTTTT. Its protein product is CASSQGLATFAGNTGELFF.

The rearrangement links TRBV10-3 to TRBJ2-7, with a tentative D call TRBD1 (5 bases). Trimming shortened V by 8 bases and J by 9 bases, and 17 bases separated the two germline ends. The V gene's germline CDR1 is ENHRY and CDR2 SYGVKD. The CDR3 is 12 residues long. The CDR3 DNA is TGTGCCATCGCAGAACAGGTCCGTGGGCAGTACTTC. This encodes CAIAEQVRGQYF.

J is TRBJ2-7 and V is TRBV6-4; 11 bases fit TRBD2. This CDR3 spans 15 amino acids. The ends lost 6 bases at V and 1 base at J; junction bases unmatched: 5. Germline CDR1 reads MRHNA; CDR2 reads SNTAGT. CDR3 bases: TGTGCCAGCAGCAAACTAGCGGGAGTGTCCTACGAGCAGTACTTC. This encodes CASSKLAGVSYEQYF.

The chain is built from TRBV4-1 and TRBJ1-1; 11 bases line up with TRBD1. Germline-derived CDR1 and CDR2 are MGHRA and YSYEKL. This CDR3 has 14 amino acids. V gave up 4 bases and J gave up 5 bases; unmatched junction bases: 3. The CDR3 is CASSRGTGGTEAFF. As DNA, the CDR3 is TGCGCCAGCAGCCGGGGGACAGGGGGAACTGAAGCTTTCTTT.

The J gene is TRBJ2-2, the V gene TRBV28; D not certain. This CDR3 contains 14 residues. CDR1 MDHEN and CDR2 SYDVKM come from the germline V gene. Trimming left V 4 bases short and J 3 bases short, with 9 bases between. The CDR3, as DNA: TGTGCCAGCAGTTCTCGCCTACACACCGGGGAGCTGTTTTTT. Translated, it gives CASSSRLHTGELFF.

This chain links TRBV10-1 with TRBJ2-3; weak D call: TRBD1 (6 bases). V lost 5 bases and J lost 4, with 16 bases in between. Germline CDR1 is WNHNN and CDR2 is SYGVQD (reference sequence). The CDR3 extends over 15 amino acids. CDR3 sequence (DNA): TGCGCCAGCAGTCTAACGACAGGAGTTGCAGATACGCAGTATTTT. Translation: CASSLTTGVADTQYF.

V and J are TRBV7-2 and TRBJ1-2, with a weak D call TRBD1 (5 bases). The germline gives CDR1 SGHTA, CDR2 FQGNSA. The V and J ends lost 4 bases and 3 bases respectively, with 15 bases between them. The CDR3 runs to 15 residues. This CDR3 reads CASSSTRDSYYGYTF. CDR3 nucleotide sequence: TGTGCCAGCAGCTCTACCAGGGACTCCTACTATGGCTACACCTTC.

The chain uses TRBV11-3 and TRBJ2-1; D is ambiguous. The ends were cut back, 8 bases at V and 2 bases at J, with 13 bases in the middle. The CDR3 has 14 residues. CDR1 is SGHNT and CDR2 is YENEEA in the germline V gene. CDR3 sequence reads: CASSLGNAYNEQFF. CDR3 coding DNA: TGTGCCAGCTCCCTAGGGAATGCCTACAATGAGCAGTTCTTC.

The CDR3, as DNA: TGTGCCAGCAGTTACCGCCGGGGGGGGAACACTGAAGCTTTCTTT. Protein: CASSYRRGGNTEAFF. This chain connects TRBV7-8 to TRBJ1-1; possible D gene TRBD1, 5 bases. Between the trimmed V and J ends, which lost 6 bases and 1 base, there was a span of 15 bases. CDR3 length: 15 amino acids. Germline loops: CDR1 SGHVS, CDR2 FQNEAQ. The whole variable domain, remainder taken from reference TRBV7-8 and TRBJ1-1, is GAGVSQSPRYKVAKRGQDVALRCDPISGHVSLFWYQQALGQGPEFLTYFQNEAQLDKSGLPSDRFFAERPEGSVSTLKIQRTQQEDSAVYLCASSYRRGGNTEAFFGQGTRLTVV.

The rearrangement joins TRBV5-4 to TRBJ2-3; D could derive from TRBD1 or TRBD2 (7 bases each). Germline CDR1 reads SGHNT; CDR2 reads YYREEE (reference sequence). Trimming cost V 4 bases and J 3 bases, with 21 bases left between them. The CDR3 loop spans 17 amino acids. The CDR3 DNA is TGTGCCAGCAGCCCACCAGGGGGGGGATCCCTGACAGATACGCAGTATTTT. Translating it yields CASSPPGGGSLTDTQYF.

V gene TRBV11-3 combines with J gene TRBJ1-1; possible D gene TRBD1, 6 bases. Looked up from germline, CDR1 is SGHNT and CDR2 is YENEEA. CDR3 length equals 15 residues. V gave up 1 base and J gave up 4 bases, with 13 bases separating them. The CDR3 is CASSLGGARSTEAFF. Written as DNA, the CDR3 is TGTGCCAGCAGCTTAGGGGGGGCCCGTTCCACTGAAGCTTTCTTT.

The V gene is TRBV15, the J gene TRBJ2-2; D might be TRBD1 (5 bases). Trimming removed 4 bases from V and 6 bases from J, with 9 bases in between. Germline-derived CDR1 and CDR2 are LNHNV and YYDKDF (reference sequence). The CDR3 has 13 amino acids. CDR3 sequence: CATSKTVAGELFF. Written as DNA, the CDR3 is TGTGCCACCAGCAAGACAGTTGCCGGGGAGCTGTTTTTT.

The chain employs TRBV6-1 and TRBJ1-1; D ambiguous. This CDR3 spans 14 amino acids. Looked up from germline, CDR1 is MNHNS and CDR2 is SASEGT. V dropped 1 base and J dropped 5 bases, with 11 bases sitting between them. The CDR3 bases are TGTGCCAGCAGTGAAGAAGGAAGGATTACTGAAGCTTTCTTT. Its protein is CASSEEGRITEAFF.

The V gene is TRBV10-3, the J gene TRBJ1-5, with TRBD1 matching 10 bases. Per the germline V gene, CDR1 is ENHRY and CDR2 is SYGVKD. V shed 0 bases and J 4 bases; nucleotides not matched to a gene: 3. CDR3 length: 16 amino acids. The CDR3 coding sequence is TGTGCCATCAGTGAGTCATGGGACAGGGGAAATCAGCCCCAGCATTTT. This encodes CAISESWDRGNQPQHF.

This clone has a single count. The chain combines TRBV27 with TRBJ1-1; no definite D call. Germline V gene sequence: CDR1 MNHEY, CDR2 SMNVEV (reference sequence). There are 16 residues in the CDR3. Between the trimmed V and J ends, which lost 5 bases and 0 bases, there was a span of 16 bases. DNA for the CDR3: TGTGCCAGCAGTCCCCGGGCTGGCATAGTGAACACTGAAGCTTTCTTT. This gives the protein CASSPRAGIVNTEAFF.

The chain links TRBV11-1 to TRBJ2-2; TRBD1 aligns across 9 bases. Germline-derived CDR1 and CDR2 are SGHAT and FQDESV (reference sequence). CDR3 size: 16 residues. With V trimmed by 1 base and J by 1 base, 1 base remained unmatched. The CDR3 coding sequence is TGTGCCAGCAGCTTAGGGGACAGGGTGAACACCGGGGAGCTGTTTTTT. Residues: CASSLGDRVNTGELFF.

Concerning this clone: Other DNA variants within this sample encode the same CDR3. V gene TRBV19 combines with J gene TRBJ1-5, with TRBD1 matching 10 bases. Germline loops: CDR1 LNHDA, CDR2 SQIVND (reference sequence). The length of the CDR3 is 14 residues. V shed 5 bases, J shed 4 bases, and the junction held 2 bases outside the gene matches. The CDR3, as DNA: TGTGCCAGTAGTCTGGGACAGGGGAATCAGCCCCAGCATTTT. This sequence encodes CASSLGQGNQPQHF.

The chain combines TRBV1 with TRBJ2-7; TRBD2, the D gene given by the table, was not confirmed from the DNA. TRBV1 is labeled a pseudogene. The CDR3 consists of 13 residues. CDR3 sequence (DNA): TGCACCAGCAGCCCAGCGAGGCCCTACGAGCAGTACTTC. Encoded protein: CTSSPARPYEQYF.

CDR3 sequence (DNA): TGTGCCAGCAGTCCCGGTACAGGCCACTCTGGAAACACCATATATTTT. This codes for CASSPGTGHSGNTIYF. V usage is TRBV27 and J usage is TRBJ1-3; a possible D gene is TRBD1 (5 bases). This CDR3 is built from 16 residues. Germline CDR1 is MNHEY and CDR2 is SMNVEV (reference sequence). V was trimmed by 5 bases and J by 0 bases, leaving 14 bases between them.

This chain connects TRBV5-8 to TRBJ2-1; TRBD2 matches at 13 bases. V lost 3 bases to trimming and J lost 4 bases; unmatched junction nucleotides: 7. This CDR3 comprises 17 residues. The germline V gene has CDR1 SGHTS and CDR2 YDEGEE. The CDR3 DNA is TGTGCCAGCAGCTCGGGACTAGCGGGAATTGGGTACAATGAGCAGTTCTTC. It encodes CASSSGLAGIGYNEQFF.

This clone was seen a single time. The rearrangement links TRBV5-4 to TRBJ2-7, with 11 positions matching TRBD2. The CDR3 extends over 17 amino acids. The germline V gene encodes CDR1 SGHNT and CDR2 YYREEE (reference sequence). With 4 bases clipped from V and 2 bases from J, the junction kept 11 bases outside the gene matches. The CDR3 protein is CASSGSLLAGVAYEQYF. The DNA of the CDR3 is TGTGCCAGCAGCGGCTCTCTACTAGCGGGAGTAGCCTACGAGCAGTACTTC.

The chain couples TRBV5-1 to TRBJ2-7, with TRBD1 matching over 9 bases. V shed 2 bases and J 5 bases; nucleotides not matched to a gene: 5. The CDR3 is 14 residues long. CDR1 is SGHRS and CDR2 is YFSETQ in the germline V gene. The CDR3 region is CASSLSRTGDEQYF. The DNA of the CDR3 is TGCGCCAGCAGCTTATCTAGGACAGGGGACGAGCAGTACTTC.

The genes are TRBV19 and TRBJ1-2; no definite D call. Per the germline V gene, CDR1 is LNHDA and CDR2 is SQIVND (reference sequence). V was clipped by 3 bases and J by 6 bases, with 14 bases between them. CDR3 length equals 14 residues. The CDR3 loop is CASSMRRAENGYTF. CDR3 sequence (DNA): TGTGCCAGTAGTATGAGGAGGGCAGAGAATGGCTACACCTTC.